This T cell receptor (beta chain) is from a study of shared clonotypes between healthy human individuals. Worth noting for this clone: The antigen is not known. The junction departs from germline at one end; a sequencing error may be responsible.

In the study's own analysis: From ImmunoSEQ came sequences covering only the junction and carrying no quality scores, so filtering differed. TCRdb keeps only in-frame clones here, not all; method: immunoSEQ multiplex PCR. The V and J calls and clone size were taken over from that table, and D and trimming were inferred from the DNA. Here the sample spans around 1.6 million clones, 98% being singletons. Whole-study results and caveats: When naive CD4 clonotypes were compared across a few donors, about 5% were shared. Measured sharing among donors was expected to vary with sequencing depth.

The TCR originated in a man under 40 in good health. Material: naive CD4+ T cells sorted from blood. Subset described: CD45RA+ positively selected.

CDR3 protein: CASSYSILAGGPPNF. The CDR3 region has the DNA TGTGCCAGCAGTTACTCGATTCTAGCGGGAGGGCCTCCGAATTTT. The chain recombines TRBV6-5 with TRBJ2-3; TRBD2 agrees at 12 bases. The CDR3 loop spans 15 amino acids. Germline V lookup: CDR1 MNHEY, CDR2 SVGAGI.